A single sample gave rise to the 20 T cell receptor beta chains below, sequenced in a study of T cells in women clearing cervical HPV infection. Some clones are missing from TCRdb's copy, which holds only in-frame ones; the method was immunoSEQ multiplex PCR. The sample table includes about 39,000 clones. Sequencing was done on a sample of blood buffy coat. The receptors here all came from a woman between 18 and 70 years old with a cervical HPV16 infection that either progressed to CIN3+ or cleared (not recorded which).

The CDR3 is CASSLGLGQETQYF. Incomplete CDR3 DNA: TGTGCCAGCAGCTTGGGTCTGGGGCAGGAGACC. V usage is TRBV5-8 and J usage is TRBJ2-5; perhaps TRBD1 as D (5 bases). Read coverage stops 3 residues before the CDR3 terminus; the germline J gene supplies the remainder. CDR3 size: 14 residues. V dropped 0 bases and J dropped 5 bases, with 11 bases sitting between them. Germline CDR1 SGHTS, CDR2 YDEGEE. Full variable domain (remainder filled in from reference TRBV5-8 and TRBJ2-5): EAGVTQSPTHLIKTRGQQATLRCSPISGHTSVYWYQQALGLGLQFLLWYDEGEERNRGNFPPRFSGRQFPNYSSELNVNALELEDSALYLCASSLGLGQETQYFGPGTRLLVL.

Remarks on this clone: The read falls 3 residues short of the CDR3 end, and the missing part is taken from the germline J gene. The V and J genes are TRBV9 and TRBJ2-6; 7 bases are shared with TRBD1. The V and J ends lost 4 bases and 4 bases, in that order; junction bases with no gene match: 8. The CDR3 extends over 16 amino acids. The V gene's germline CDR1 is SGDLS and CDR2 YYNGEE. The CDR3 spells CASSTNRGAGANVLTF. The part of the CDR3 DNA that was read is TGTGCCAGCAGCACTAACAGGGGAGCAGGGGCCAACGTC.

Points on this clone: The read ends 3 residues shy of where the CDR3 ends; the end is completed using the germline J gene. J is TRBJ2-3 and V is TRBV6-4, with 8 positions matching TRBD2. The V gene end was trimmed by 4 bases and the J gene end by 0 bases; junction bases not matched to a gene: 0. CDR3 size: 14 residues. The germline V gene encodes CDR1 MRHNA and CDR2 SNTAGT. The CDR3 DNA, read in part, is TGTGCCAGCAGTGTAGCGGGAAGCACAGATACG. This codes for CASSVAGSTDT. The entire CDR3 protein is CASSVAGSTDTQYF.

As to this clone: The DNA ends 3 residues before the CDR3 does, and the rest of the CDR3 is filled in from the germline J gene. This rearrangement joins TRBV20-1 to TRBJ2-1; D gene ambiguous. CDR3 length equals 14 residues. Germline V gene lookup returns CDR1 DFQATT and CDR2 SNEGSKA (reference sequence). V was pared by 2 bases and J by 0 bases, with 8 bases between. The part of the CDR3 DNA that was read is TGCAGTGCTAGACCCAGTGGCTCCTACAATGAG. Translating it yields CSARPSGSYNE. The full CDR3 protein is CSARPSGSYNEQFF.

About this clone itself: The read stops 3 residues short of the end of the CDR3; the missing end is completed from the germline J gene. The chain carries TRBV30 and TRBJ2-3, with 8 bases aligning to TRBD2. Germline CDR1 and CDR2: GTSNPN and SVGIG (reference sequence). CDR3 size: 16 residues. The V gene end was trimmed by 1 base and the J gene end by 6 bases; junction bases not matched to a gene: 12. CDR3 residues: CAWSAGHSGAGDTQYF. Incomplete CDR3 DNA: TGTGCCTGGAGTGCAGGGCATAGCGGGGCGGGGGATACG.

For this clone: The read terminates 3 residues ahead of where the CDR3 ends, so the germline J gene completes it. The V gene is TRBV19, the J gene TRBJ1-1, with 10 nucleotides matching TRBD1. V trimming: 4 bases; J trimming: 3 bases; junction bases outside the gene matches: 5. This CDR3 has 15 residues. Germline V gene lookup returns CDR1 LNHDA and CDR2 SQIVND (reference sequence). The CDR3 reads CASSTDRGLDTEAFF. The sequenced part of the CDR3 DNA is TGTGCCAGTAGTACAGACAGGGGGCTAGACACTGAA.

Concerning this clone itself: The CDR3 end lies 3 residues beyond the end of the read and is filled in from the germline J gene. V usage is TRBV20-1 and J usage is TRBJ1-2, with TRBD1 matching over 8 bases. Germline CDR1 and CDR2: DFQATT and SNEGSKA (reference sequence). The CDR3 loop spans 13 amino acids. CDR3 sequence reads: CSAREGQGAGYTF. The CDR3 DNA, read in part, is TGCAGTGCTAGAGAGGGGCAGGGGGCGGGC.

CDR3 bases read: TGCAGTGCTAGTGTCAGGGCGGTGAGGGAGACC. Amino acid sequence: CSASVRAVRET. The entire CDR3 sequence reads CSASVRAVRETQYF. The chain combines TRBV20-1 with TRBJ2-5; D is possibly TRBD1 (5 bases). The read is 3 residues too short to cover the CDR3 end, so that end is filled in from the germline J gene. CDR1 and CDR2 (germline): DFQATT, SNEGSKA (reference sequence). The V gene lost 3 bases and the J gene lost 5 bases, with 16 bases spanning the gap. CDR3 size: 14 residues.

With regard to this clone: The CDR3 is cut off 3 residues early in the read; its end comes from the germline J gene. The chain carries TRBV7-8 and TRBJ2-5; D is uncertain. V lost 1 base to trimming and J lost 5 bases, with 8 bases between them. The CDR3 is 13 residues long. Per germline, CDR1 SGHVS and CDR2 FQNEAQ. The CDR3 sequence is CASSLDGLETQYF. The DNA read from the CDR3 is TGTGCCAGCAGCTTAGACGGTTTGGAGACC.

A note on this clone: The read gets to within 3 residues of the CDR3 end, and the germline J gene fills in the rest. V usage is TRBV5-1 and J usage is TRBJ2-1; 8 bases agree with TRBD1. J was trimmed by 7 bases and V by 4 bases; bases with no gene match: 1. Germline-derived CDR1 and CDR2 are SGHRS and YFSETQ. The CDR3 has 12 amino acids. CDR3 bases read: TGCGCCAGCAGCAGGACAGGGAATGAG. Its protein is CASSRTGNE. In full, the CDR3 reads CASSRTGNEQFF.

A word on this clone: The CDR3 is cut off 3 residues early in the read; its end comes from the germline J gene. This sequence joins TRBV20-1 and TRBJ2-1, with D maybe TRBD2 (7 bases). Deletions cut 5 bases from V and 9 bases from J, with 8 bases between. This CDR3 has 10 amino acids. Germline CDR1 reads DFQATT; CDR2 reads SNEGSKA (reference sequence). CDR3 sequence: CSAGGAEQFF. The part of the CDR3 DNA that was read is TGCAGTGCTGGGGGGGCTGAG.

A word on this clone: The sequence runs out 3 residues before the end of the CDR3; the remainder is reconstructed from the germline J gene. The chain uses TRBV6-2 or TRBV6-3 and TRBJ2-7, with 10 bases lining up with TRBD2. The V gene's germline CDR1 is MNHEY and CDR2 SVGEGT. The CDR3 contains 16 residues. Trimming at V came to 6 bases and at J to 0 bases, leaving 8 bases not matched to a gene. CDR3 sequence reads: CASSPHSGGSSYEQYF. The sequenced CDR3 bases are TGTGCCAGCAGCCCTCATAGCGGGGGGAGCTCCTACGAG.

As regards this clone: The read terminates 3 residues before the CDR3 end, so the remaining end is supplied by the germline J gene. V usage is TRBV19 and J usage is TRBJ2-2; D may be TRBD2 (5 bases). This CDR3 contains 17 residues. Germline-derived CDR1 and CDR2 are LNHDA and SQIVND (reference sequence). The ends were cut back, 0 bases at V and 5 bases at J, with 16 bases in the middle. This chain's CDR3 is CASSIEDLRAWTGELFF. CDR3 bases read: TGTGCCAGTAGTATAGAGGACTTGAGGGCATGGACCGGGGAG.

A word on this clone: The read terminates 3 residues ahead of where the CDR3 ends, so the germline J gene completes it. J is TRBJ2-3 and V is TRBV12-3 or TRBV12-4, with a tentative D call TRBD2 (6 bases). There are 13 residues in the CDR3. V gave up 3 bases and J gave up 4 bases, with 8 bases separating them. The part of the CDR3 DNA that was read is TGTGCCAGCAGTTTCGGCGGGGCAGATACG. Encoded protein: CASSFGGADT. The whole CDR3 is CASSFGGADTQYF.

Turning to this clone: The read comes to an end 3 residues before the CDR3 does, leaving the germline J gene to fill in the end. The chain has TRBV11-2 and TRBJ2-7; D is ambiguous. V lost 2 bases, J lost 4 bases, and 3 bases lay in between. Looked up from germline, CDR1 is SGHAT and CDR2 is FQNNGV. The CDR3 loop spans 11 amino acids. The CDR3 bases that were read are TGTGCCAGCAGCTTATTATACGAG. Translation: CASSLLYE. The CDR3 as a whole reads CASSLLYEQYF.

Worth noting for this clone: The observed sequence ends 3 residues before the CDR3 terminus, with the missing tail filled in from the germline J gene. The J gene is TRBJ2-3, the V gene TRBV29-1, with D maybe TRBD2 (6 bases). Between the trimmed V and J ends, which lost 6 bases and 8 bases, there was a span of 15 bases. Germline assignment: CDR1 SQVTM and CDR2 ANQGSEA. There are 12 residues in the CDR3. The CDR3: CSVEQQEGTQYF. The covered CDR3 bases are TGCAGCGTCGAACAACAGGAGGGTACG.

Worth noting for this clone: The read ends 3 residues before the CDR3 terminus; that terminus is restored from the germline J gene. This rearrangement joins TRBV2 to TRBJ2-5, with D perhaps matching TRBD1 (6 bases). Germline values: CDR1 SNHLY, CDR2 FYNNEI. Trimming removed 5 bases from V and 1 base from J, with 11 bases in between. The CDR3 runs to 14 residues. The part of the CDR3 DNA that was read is TGTGCCAGCAGTTACAGGGCGATCCAAGAGACC. Translated: CASSYRAIQET. The full CDR3 protein is CASSYRAIQETQYF.

Notes on this clone: The read ends 3 residues shy of where the CDR3 ends; the end is completed using the germline J gene. The rearrangement uses TRBV4-2 and TRBJ1-4, with D tentatively TRBD1 (6 bases). Germline loops: CDR1 LGHNA, CDR2 YNFKEQ. CDR3 length: 16 residues. With 7 bases removed from V and 4 bases from J, the gap between germline ends came to 19 bases. CDR3 sequence reads: CASTRGGVDGNEKLFF. The covered CDR3 bases are TGTGCCAGCACCAGGGGTGGGGTTGATGGTAATGAAAAA.

With regard to this clone: From the germline J gene comes the end of the CDR3, since the read stops 3 residues before it. This chain connects TRBV5-1 to TRBJ2-1; D is ambiguous. This CDR3 has 15 amino acids. Germline assignment: CDR1 SGHRS and CDR2 YFSETQ. Trimming left V 4 bases short and J 0 bases short, with 11 bases between. The CDR3 is CASSLQVSSYNEQFF. CDR3 DNA, as far as it was read: TGCGCCAGCAGCCTTCAGGTTAGCTCCTACAATGAG.

Remarks on this clone: The CDR3 is cut off 3 residues early in the read; its end comes from the germline J gene. The rearrangement links TRBV4-2 to TRBJ2-3, with TRBD1 matching 11 bases. Losses at the gene ends were 4 bases for V and 6 bases for J; bases not matched to a gene: 12. The length of the CDR3 is 17 residues. The germline V gene encodes CDR1 LGHNA and CDR2 YNFKEQ. CDR3 DNA, as far as it was read: TGTGCCAGCAGCCCCCTCTCGTGGGACAGGGGGATCGATACG. Translation: CASSPLSWDRGIDT. The entire CDR3 reads CASSPLSWDRGIDTQYF.